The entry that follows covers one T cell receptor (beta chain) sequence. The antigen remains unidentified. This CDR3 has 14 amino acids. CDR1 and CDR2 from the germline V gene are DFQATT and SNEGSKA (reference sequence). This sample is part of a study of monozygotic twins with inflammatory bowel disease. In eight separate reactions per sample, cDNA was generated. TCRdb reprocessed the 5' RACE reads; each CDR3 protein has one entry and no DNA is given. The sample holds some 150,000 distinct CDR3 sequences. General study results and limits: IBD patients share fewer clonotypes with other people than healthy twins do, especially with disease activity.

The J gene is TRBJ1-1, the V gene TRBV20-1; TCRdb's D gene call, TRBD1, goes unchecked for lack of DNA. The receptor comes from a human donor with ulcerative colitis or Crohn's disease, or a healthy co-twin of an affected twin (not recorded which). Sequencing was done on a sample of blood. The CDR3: CSAREQVFGTEAFF.